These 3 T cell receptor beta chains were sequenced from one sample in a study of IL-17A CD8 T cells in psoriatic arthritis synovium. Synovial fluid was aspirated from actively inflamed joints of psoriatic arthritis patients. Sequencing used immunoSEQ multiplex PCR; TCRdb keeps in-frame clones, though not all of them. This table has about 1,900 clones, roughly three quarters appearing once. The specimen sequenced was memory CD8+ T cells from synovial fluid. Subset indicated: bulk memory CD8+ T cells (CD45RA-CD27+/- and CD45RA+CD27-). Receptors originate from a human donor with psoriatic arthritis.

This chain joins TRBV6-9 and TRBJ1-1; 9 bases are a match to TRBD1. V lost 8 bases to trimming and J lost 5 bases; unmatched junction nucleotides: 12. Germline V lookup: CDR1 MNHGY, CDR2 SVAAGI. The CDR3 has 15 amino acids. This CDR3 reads CASDTLRQGVTEAFF. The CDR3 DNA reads TGTGCCAGCGACACCCTCCGACAGGGGGTAACTGAAGCTTTCTTT.

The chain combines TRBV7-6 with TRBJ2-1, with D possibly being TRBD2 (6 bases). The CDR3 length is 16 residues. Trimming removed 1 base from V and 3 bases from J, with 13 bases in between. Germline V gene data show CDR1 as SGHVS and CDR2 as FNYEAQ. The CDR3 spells CASSLGAAGSYNEQFF. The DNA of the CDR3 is TGTGCCAGCAGCTTAGGAGCAGCGGGTAGCTACAATGAGCAGTTCTTC. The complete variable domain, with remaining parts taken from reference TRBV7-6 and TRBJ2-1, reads GAGVSQSPRYKVTKRGQDVALRCDPISGHVSLYWYRQALGQGPEFLTYFNYEAQQDKSGLPNDRFSAERPEGSISTLTIQRTEQRDSAMYRCASSLGAAGSYNEQFFGPGTRLTVL.

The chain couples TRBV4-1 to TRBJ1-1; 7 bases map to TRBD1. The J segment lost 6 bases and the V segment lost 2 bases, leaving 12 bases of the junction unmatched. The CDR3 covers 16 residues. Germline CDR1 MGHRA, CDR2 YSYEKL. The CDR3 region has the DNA TGCGCCAGCAGCCAACCGATAACACAGGGGTCCGCTGAAGCTTTCTTT. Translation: CASSQPITQGSAEAFF.